Each of the 5 T cell receptor beta chains below was sequenced from the same sample in a study of control samples from healthy donors and cancer patients. Assay used: immunoSEQ multiplex PCR; TCRdb lists only in-frame clones, some missing. The sample gives tens of thousands of clones, 91% of which show up once; roughly 18% is in the top ten. Material for sequencing was blood. The receptor source for this set is a man aged 45-60 years in good health.

In its sample, this clone was seen once. This chain links TRBV7-9 with TRBJ2-7; D tentatively fits TRBD1 or TRBD2 (5 bases each). With 3 bases removed from V and 6 bases from J, the gap between germline ends came to 12 bases. The CDR3 has 13 amino acids. The germline CDR1 and CDR2 sequences are SEHNR and FQNEAQ (reference sequence). The CDR3, as DNA: TGTGCCAGCAGCTTCACGGGACCAAGCGAGCAGTACTTC. Translation: CASSFTGPSEQYF. The complete variable domain, with remaining parts taken from reference TRBV7-9 and TRBJ2-7, reads DTGVSQNPRHKITKRGQNVTFRCDPISEHNRLYWYRQTLGQGPEFLTYFQNEAQLEKSRLLSDRFSAERPKGSFSTLEIQRTEQGDSAMYLCASSFTGPSEQYFGPGTRLTVT.

The chain links TRBV10-3 to TRBJ2-4, with 8 bases aligning to TRBD1. Trimming cost V 10 bases and J 0 bases; bases outside gene matches: 8. Germline V CDR1 and CDR2: ENHRY, SYGVKD. The CDR3 spans 15 residues. Written as DNA, the CDR3 is TGTGCCAGTACCCCGGGACAGGTAGCCAAAAACATTCAGTACTTC. This encodes CASTPGQVAKNIQYF.

This chain connects TRBV13 to TRBJ1-3, with a possible D match to TRBD1 (6 bases). V lost 6 bases and J 3 bases, leaving 15 bases between the germline ends. This CDR3 spans 15 amino acids. Per the germline V gene, CDR1 is PRHDT and CDR2 is FYEKMQ (reference sequence). Here the CDR3 reads CASRQTGWDGNTIYF. Here the CDR3 DNA reads TGTGCCAGCAGACAAACAGGGTGGGATGGAAACACCATATATTTT.

The rearrangement uses TRBV19 and TRBJ1-6, with 7 bases identical to TRBD1. V lost 9 bases, J lost 9 bases, and 8 bases stayed unmatched. The CDR3 has 13 residues. The germline CDR1 and CDR2 sequences are LNHDA and SQIVND (reference sequence). DNA for the CDR3: TGTGCCAGCTTACAGGGGTTGGGTTCACCCCTCCACTTT. Translated: CASLQGLGSPLHF.

The gene calls are TRBV7-8 and TRBJ1-5; a weak D match, TRBD1 (5 bases). The germline CDR1 and CDR2 sequences are SGHVS and FQNEAQ. V was pared by 6 bases and J by 7 bases, with 13 bases between. The CDR3 has 13 residues. This CDR3 reads CASSSGTRQPQHF. The CDR3 DNA reads as TGTGCCAGCAGTTCAGGGACTCGACAGCCCCAGCATTTT.